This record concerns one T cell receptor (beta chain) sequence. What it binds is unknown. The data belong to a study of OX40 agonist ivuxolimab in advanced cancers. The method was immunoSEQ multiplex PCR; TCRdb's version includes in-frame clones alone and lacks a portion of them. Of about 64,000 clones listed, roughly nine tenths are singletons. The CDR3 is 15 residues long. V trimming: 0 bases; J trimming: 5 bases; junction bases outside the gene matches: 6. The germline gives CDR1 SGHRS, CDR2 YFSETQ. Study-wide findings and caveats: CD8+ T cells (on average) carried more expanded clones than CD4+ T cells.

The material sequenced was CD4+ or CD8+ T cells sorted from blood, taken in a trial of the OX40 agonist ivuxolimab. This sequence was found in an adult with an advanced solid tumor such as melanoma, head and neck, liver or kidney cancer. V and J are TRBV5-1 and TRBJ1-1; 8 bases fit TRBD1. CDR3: CASSLASTGATEAFF. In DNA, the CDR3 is TGCGCCAGCAGCTTGGCGTCGACAGGGGCTACTGAAGCTTTCTTT.